Presented here are 4 T cell receptor beta chains from one specimen sequenced in a study of cytomegalovirus exposure and HLA in healthy donors. Both 60 Vbeta primers and 13 Jbeta primers went into the PCR. The data were produced by immunoSEQ multiplex PCR, yet TCRdb's version contains in-frame clones alone and is incomplete. Here the sample spans roughly 240,000 clones, 82% being singletons. Sequenced sample: PBMCs. The receptors here all came from a woman in her thirties or forties in good health and CMV-seropositive.

The sample holds a few counts of this clone. The chain couples TRBV30 to TRBJ2-3; D is perhaps TRBD2 (6 bases). The ends were cut back, 5 bases at V and 1 base at J, with 13 bases in the middle. Germline V gene lookup returns CDR1 GTSNPN and CDR2 SVGIG (reference sequence). CDR3 length: 14 amino acids. The CDR3 region is CAWGGASGTDTQYF. CDR3 nucleotide sequence: TGTGCCTGGGGCGGAGCTAGCGGCACAGATACGCAGTATTTT.

This clone was seen a single time. The chain couples TRBV19 to TRBJ1-1; possible D gene TRBD1, 6 bases. V gave up 7 bases and J gave up 0 bases, with 18 bases separating them. The CDR3 runs to 16 residues. Germline V gene lookup returns CDR1 LNHDA and CDR2 SQIVND (reference sequence). CDR3 in amino acids: CASNLGTNRVNTEAFF. As DNA, the CDR3 is TGTGCCAGTAATCTTGGGACGAACAGGGTGAACACTGAAGCTTTCTTT.

This chain joins TRBV7-8 and TRBJ1-2, with D perhaps matching TRBD1 (5 bases). With 4 bases removed from V and 4 bases from J, the gap between germline ends came to 13 bases. The CDR3 spans 14 residues. CDR1 and CDR2 (germline): SGHVS, FQNEAQ. CDR3 nucleotide sequence: TGTGCCAGCAGCTCTGGAGGGGCGGGCTATGGCTACACCTTC. This translates into CASSSGGAGYGYTF.

The rearrangement joins TRBV7-3 to TRBJ2-1, with D tentatively TRBD1 (5 bases). The germline V and J ends were trimmed by 10 bases and 5 bases, with 15 bases remaining between them. Germline loops: CDR1 SGHTA, CDR2 FQGTGA. This CDR3 has 13 amino acids. In DNA form, the CDR3 reads TGTGCCACCAGTCAGGCAGGGAACAATGAGCAGTTCTTC. Amino acid sequence: CATSQAGNNEQFF.